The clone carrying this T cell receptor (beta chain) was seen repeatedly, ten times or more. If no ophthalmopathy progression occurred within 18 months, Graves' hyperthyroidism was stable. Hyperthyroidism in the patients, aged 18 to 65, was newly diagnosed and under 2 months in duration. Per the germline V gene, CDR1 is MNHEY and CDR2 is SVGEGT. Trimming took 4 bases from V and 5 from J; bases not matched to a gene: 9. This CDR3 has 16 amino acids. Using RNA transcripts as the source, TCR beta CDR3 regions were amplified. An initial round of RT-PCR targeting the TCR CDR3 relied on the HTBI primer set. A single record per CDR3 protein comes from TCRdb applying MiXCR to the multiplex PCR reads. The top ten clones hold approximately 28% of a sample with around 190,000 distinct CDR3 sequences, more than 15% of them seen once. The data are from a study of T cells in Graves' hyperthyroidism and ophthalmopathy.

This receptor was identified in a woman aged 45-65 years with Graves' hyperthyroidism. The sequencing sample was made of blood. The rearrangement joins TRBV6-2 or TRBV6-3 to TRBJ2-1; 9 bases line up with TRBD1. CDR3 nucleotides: TGTGCCAGCAGTTCCCCCGGGACAGGGTTAAACAATGAGCAGTTCTTC. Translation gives CASSSPGTGLNNEQFF.